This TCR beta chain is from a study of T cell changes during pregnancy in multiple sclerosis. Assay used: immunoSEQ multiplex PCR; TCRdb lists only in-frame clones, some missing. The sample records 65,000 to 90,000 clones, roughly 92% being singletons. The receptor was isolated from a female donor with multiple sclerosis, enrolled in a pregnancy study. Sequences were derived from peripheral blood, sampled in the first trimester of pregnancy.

CDR3 coding DNA: TGTGCCAGCAGCATACGGGACTTTTTATCCACAGATACGCAGTATTTT. As protein: CASSIRDFLSTDTQYF. The chain uses TRBV9 and TRBJ2-3, with D perhaps TRBD2 (6 bases). V lost 4 bases and J 2 bases, leaving 17 bases between the germline ends. Germline values: CDR1 SGDLS, CDR2 YYNGEE. CDR3 size: 16 residues.